This T cell receptor beta chain derives from a study of blood T cell repertoires in COVID-19. Across the whole study: Donors in the United States, Italy and Spain gave samples during acute or convalescent COVID-19. From T cells, B-cell-depleted T cells, or PBMCs came the material, which was cDNA or gDNA.

Per the authors' pipeline: Amplification of reference gene primers was used by the study to estimate nucleated cell counts. Only in-frame clones appear in the TCRdb table, and some are missing; sequencing was by immunoSEQ multiplex PCR. D and trimming were read from the DNA, whereas the V and J calls and clone size are those reported in that table. There are around 94,000 clones in the sample; roughly 92% occur only once, and 1.5% to 2.5% lies in the top ten. The CDR3 runs to 12 residues. Trimming pared 4 bases from V and 6 bases from J, leaving 7 bases between. Germline lookup yields CDR1 SGDLS and CDR2 YYNGEE.

The chain is built from TRBV9 and TRBJ2-2; no definite D call. Material for sequencing was peripheral blood. This TCR was sampled from a woman in her forties or fifties with COVID-19, enrolled during active disease. In DNA form, the CDR3 reads TGTGCCAGCAGCCCCTATCCCGGGGAGCTGTTTTTT. Translated: CASSPYPGELFF.